This T cell receptor beta chain was observed in a study of blood T cell repertoires in COVID-19. Across the whole study: COVID-19 samples, acute and convalescent, were from the United States, Italy and Spain.

Trimming cost V 6 bases and J 2 bases; bases outside gene matches: 1. In germline, CDR1 is MNHEY, CDR2 SVGAGI. The CDR3 is 14 residues long. Assay used: immunoSEQ multiplex PCR; TCRdb lists only in-frame clones, some missing. The profile shows roughly 200,000 clones, over 70% of them singletons. This chain uses TRBV6-5 with TRBJ2-6; 7 nucleotides match TRBD1. The sequenced material came from peripheral blood. This TCR derives from a man between 40 and 49 years old with active or convalescent COVID-19. CDR3 coding DNA: TGTGCCAGCAGGAGGGGGCCTGGGGCCAACGTCCTGACTTTC. Encoded protein: CASRRGPGANVLTF.